The present TCR beta chain was sequenced within a study of T cells in Graves' hyperthyroidism and ophthalmopathy. Study-wide results and caveats: Model predictions of ophthalmopathy came a median roughly 6.7 months before onset. A 13 V-J model separated ophthalmopathy from stable hyperthyroidism.

What was amplified from RNA transcripts were TCR beta CDR3 regions. Researchers ran a first-round RT-PCR on the TCR CDR3 using the HTBI primer set. TCRdb redid the calling of the multiplex PCR reads with MiXCR, one entry per CDR3 protein. There are hundreds of thousands of distinct CDR3 sequences in the sample; approximately 13% occur only once, and around a tenth lies in the top ten. The study based diagnoses on clinical symptoms, serum thyroxine and TRAb, thyroid ultrasound and orbital computed tomography. It was over 9.5 ml of fresh peripheral blood that supplied the PBMCs. Notes on this clonotype: Its antigen is undetermined.

The TCR was taken from a woman aged 18-29 years with Graves' hyperthyroidism. The sample comprised blood.

CDR3 sequence: CASSFVTDNYGYTF. CDR3 DNA: TGTGCCAGCAGTTTCGTCACGGATAACTATGGCTACACCTTC. The chain joins TRBV28 to TRBJ1-2; no clear D. The CDR3 sequence is 14 residues long. Trimming left V 3 bases short and J 1 base short, with 9 bases between. CDR1 and CDR2 (germline): MDHEN, SYDVKM.